The entry that follows covers one TCR beta chain sequence. The data belong to a study of blood T cell repertoires in COVID-19. Study information: The samples span acute and convalescent COVID-19 from the United States, Italy and Spain. PBMCs, B-cell-depleted T cells, or T cells provided the cDNA or gDNA that made up the material.

Per germline, CDR1 LGHDT and CDR2 YNNKEL (reference sequence). Deletions cut 1 base from V and 4 bases from J, with 7 bases between. The CDR3 is made up of 14 amino acids. Original data processing: Amplification of reference gene primers provided the estimated nucleated cell counts. Libraries were prepared by immunoSEQ multiplex PCR; TCRdb keeps only in-frame clonotypes and omits some of them. V and J calls plus clone size are reproduced from that table; the DNA served to infer D and trimming. The sample consists of about 250,000 clones, around nine tenths of them appearing once. The TCR comes from a woman in her fifties or sixties who had recovered from COVID-19. The chain couples TRBV3-1 (or the pseudogene TRBV3-2) to TRBJ2-2; no reliable D call. Sequencing was carried out using peripheral blood. In nucleotides, the CDR3 is TGTGCCAGCAGCCAAGTGTACAGCACCGGGGAGCTGTTTTTT. It encodes CASSQVYSTGELFF.